Presented here are 10 T cell receptor beta chains from one specimen sequenced in a study of T cells after yellow fever vaccination. TCRdb reprocessed the 5' RACE reads via MiXCR and lists one record per CDR3 protein. In the table there are over 150,000 distinct CDR3 sequences, roughly 6.4% of which are singletons. The sample consisted of CD4+ T cells sorted from PBMCs, taken on the day of the first yellow fever vaccination. The receptors come from a man between 18 and 35 years old who received the YFV17D yellow fever vaccine.

This clonotype was recorded at least ten times. The chain uses TRBV19 and TRBJ2-3; 8 positions match TRBD1. Trimming removed 7 bases from V and 4 bases from J; junction bases left unmatched: 10. The CDR3 contains 15 residues. In germline, CDR1 is LNHDA, CDR2 SQIVND (reference sequence). Here the CDR3 reads CASTPGQGGADTQYF. CDR3 coding DNA: TGTGCCAGTACCCCTGGACAGGGCGGTGCAGATACGCAGTATTTT.

This clonotype was seen a handful of times. This chain links TRBV6-2 or TRBV6-3 with TRBJ2-5; 11 nucleotides match TRBD1. The V segment lost 5 bases and the J segment 4 bases; nucleotides outside the gene matches: 9. The CDR3 spans 16 residues. Germline CDR1 is MNHEY and CDR2 is SVGEGT. The CDR3 DNA follows: TGTGCCAGCAGTAAAGGACAGGGGGCTTTTGGAGAGACCCAGTACTTC. This translates into CASSKGQGAFGETQYF.

This clonotype has just a few counts. CDR3 in DNA: TGTGCCAGCAGCCAAGACGGAGCCCCCTGGGGCTACACCTTC. Residues: CASSQDGAPWGYTF. This chain uses TRBV14 with TRBJ1-2; the D is unclear. CDR1 and CDR2 from the germline V gene are SGHDN and FVKESK. This CDR3 is built from 14 residues. The ends were cut back, 0 bases at V and 8 bases at J, with 13 bases in the middle.

This clonotype was counted ten times or more. The J gene is TRBJ2-1, the V gene TRBV21-1. TRBV21-1 is flagged as a pseudogene. This CDR3 is 13 amino acids long. Here the CDR3 reads CASSKVQDNEQFF. As DNA, the CDR3 is TGTGCCAGCAGCAAAGTCCAGGACAATGAGCAGTTCTTC.

This clonotype was observed many times. The genes are TRBV11-3 and TRBJ2-3; D ambiguous. The length of the CDR3 is 15 residues. In germline, CDR1 is SGHNT, CDR2 YENEEA. Trimming shortened V by 5 bases and J by 0 bases, and 12 bases separated the two germline ends. The CDR3 spells CASSPSRMSTDTQYF. Here the CDR3 DNA reads TGTGCCAGCAGCCCGTCCAGGATGAGCACAGATACGCAGTATTTT.

This clonotype has only a few counts. The CDR3 here is CASSIRSGVSTDTQYF. The CDR3 DNA is TGTGCCAGCAGCATCCGTAGCGGGGTGAGCACAGATACGCAGTATTTT. V is TRBV7-9 and J is TRBJ2-3; 8 bases fit TRBD2. The CDR3 totals 16 residues. Germline V gives CDR1 SEHNR, CDR2 FQNEAQ (reference sequence). V lost 5 bases and J lost 0; bases outside the gene matches: 7.

In its sample, this clonotype was seen many times. The chain uses TRBV11-2 and TRBJ2-1, with unresolved D. The CDR3 has 18 amino acids. Germline CDR1 reads SGHAT; CDR2 reads FQNNGV. Trimming left V 6 bases short and J 0 bases short, with 21 bases between. The DNA for the CDR3 is TGTGCCAGCAGACGACGGATACCTGCCGTGAGCTCCTACAATGAGCAGTTCTTC. Translated, it gives CASRRRIPAVSSYNEQFF.

Ten or more counts support this clonotype. This chain links TRBV5-6 with TRBJ2-3, with a tentative D call TRBD1 (6 bases). Between the trimmed V and J ends, which lost 2 bases and 6 bases, there was a span of 10 bases. Germline CDR1 SGHDT, CDR2 YYEEEE. The CDR3 has 13 amino acids. The CDR3 bases are TGTGCCAGCAGCTTCAACAGGGCCGATACGCAGTATTTT. It yields the protein CASSFNRADTQYF.

A few counts support this clonotype. The chain combines TRBV18 with TRBJ1-5; D is undetermined. V was shortened by 2 bases and J by 4 bases, with 3 bases between the two germline ends. CDR3 length: 12 amino acids. Germline V CDR1 and CDR2: KGHSH, LQKENI. Here the CDR3 reads CASSPTNQPQHF. CDR3 nucleotide sequence: TGTGCCAGCTCACCAACGAATCAGCCCCAGCATTTT.

The V call is TRBV9, the J call TRBJ1-5, with D unresolved. This CDR3 has 16 residues. Per germline, CDR1 SGDLS and CDR2 YYNGEE. The V and J ends lost 0 bases and 9 bases respectively, with 19 bases between them. CDR3 protein: CASSVEETPVFGPQHF. CDR3 DNA sequence: TGTGCCAGCAGCGTAGAAGAGACACCTGTCTTCGGGCCCCAGCATTTT. Filled out from reference TRBV9 and TRBJ1-5, the complete variable domain reads DSGVTQTPKHLITATGQRVTLRCSPRSGDLSVYWYQQSLDQGLQFLIQYYNGEERAKGNILERFSAQQFPDLHSELNLSSLELGDSALYFCASSVEETPVFGPQHFGDGTRLSIL.